This T cell receptor (beta chain) appears in the sequencing data of a study of blood T cell repertoires in COVID-19 (dated by TCRdb to between 2020 and 2021). Concerning the study at large: The collaborator samples originated in the United States, Italy and Spain and spanned the acute and convalescent phases of COVID-19. HLA class I and class II types, where available, came from metadata supplied by the sample provider rather than from assay-based typing. The prospective study material was composed of cDNA or gDNA derived from T cells, B-cell-depleted T cells, or PBMCs. Samples came from the ongoing ImmuneRACE study (first 160 participants) plus 1,254 subjects from 6 global collaborators. The repertoires were released in a freely available public database meant as a resource for research on the immune response to SARS-CoV-2. The sample metadata nearly always contained a de-identified subject ID, COVID-19 status, age in years and sex. Deeply sampled blood TCRbeta repertoires from subjects exposed to, actively infected with, or recovered from COVID-19 were included in the dataset. The investigation overall reported the following: How much clinical and demographic metadata was included differed by source and by participant, and the metadata was provided uncurated.

Enrolling through a virtual design, the prospective study's participants ranged in age from about 18 to 89 years and lived across about two dozen United States geographic areas. To assign participants to cohorts, the prospective study relied on clinical history that participants themselves reported in a screening survey and a study questionnaire. Recovered participants in ImmuneRACE Cohort 3 were defined as having two consecutive negative NP/OP PCR tests, clearance from a healthcare professional, or resolution of symptoms. Mobile phlebotomists in the prospective study collected whole blood, serum and a nasopharyngeal or oropharyngeal swab from every participant. Prospective study participants could optionally give additional blood draws and questionnaires over a 2-month period. Blood samples from the prospective study were shipped frozen or at room temperature prior to DNA extraction. A note on this clone: Its antigen specificity is not known. Per-base qualities were not stored, and no clone one base away is much larger.

TCRbeta CDR3 regions were amplified from genomic DNA using the immunoSEQ Assay, a bias-controlled multiplex PCR. The original methods were these. Nucleated cell counts per sample were estimated from amplification of reference gene primers within the assay. To quantify the absolute abundance of each unique TCRbeta CDR3 rearrangement, sequence reads were collapsed and filtered. For each sample, productive Simpson clonality was calculated as the square root of Simpson's diversity index over productive rearrangements. TCRdb took over this immuneACCESS table, retaining in-frame rearrangements with V and J assigned. Such tables are incomplete; in checked studies, under half of the missing clones stem from an unresolved V gene, and the remainder is unexplained. The V and J calls and the clone size are those of that table, but D and trimming were determined from the DNA. Here the sample has more than 250,000 clones; about 87% occur a single time. The ten most abundant clones make up approximately 5% of the sample.

CDR1 and CDR2 are drawn from the germline V gene: MNHNS, SASEGT. The junction carries 8 bases between V and J, which are trimmed by 3 bases and 0 bases respectively. Inclusive of the bounding cysteine and phenylalanine, the CDR3 is 14 residues long. Solely the CDR3 DNA is kept, with 42 bases framed from the first base. The sequence came from a woman in her thirties who had recovered from COVID-19. Input material: PBMCs or T cells enriched from blood (not recorded which). The V gene is TRBV6-1 and the J gene is TRBJ1-1; no D gene can be assigned with confidence. The DNA is as follows: TGTGCCAGCAGTGATCGGGGAATGAACACTGAAGCTTTCTTT. Its translation is CASSDRGMNTEAFF.